The 9 T cell receptor beta chains listed next were all sequenced from one sample in a study of cytomegalovirus exposure and HLA in healthy donors. Amplification used 60 Vbeta primers and 13 Jbeta primers. Sequencing was performed with immunoSEQ multiplex PCR; in TCRdb, only in-frame clones are kept and a portion is missing. The repertoire holds 100,000 to 150,000 clones, with 83% as singletons. Sample: PBMCs. The receptors here all came from a girl aged 2 to 9 in good health and CMV-seronegative.

The V and J genes are TRBV28 and TRBJ1-5, with 8 bases identical to TRBD1. CDR3 length: 16 amino acids. Germline assignment: CDR1 MDHEN and CDR2 SYDVKM. The V gene end was trimmed by 5 bases and the J gene end by 3 bases; junction bases not matched to a gene: 9. The CDR3 here is CASSPDRGHYNQPQHF. CDR3 coding DNA: TGTGCCAGCAGTCCTGACAGGGGCCATTACAATCAGCCCCAGCATTTT.

V and J are TRBV27 and TRBJ2-6, with unresolved D. There are 14 residues in the CDR3. Trimming shortened V by 5 bases and J by 10 bases, and 15 bases separated the two germline ends. Germline CDR1 is MNHEY and CDR2 is SMNVEV (reference sequence). CDR3 coding DNA: TGTGCCAGCAGTCCAAATCCGGTCGGGAACGTCCTGACTTTC. Protein sequence: CASSPNPVGNVLTF.

The chain joins TRBV7-2 to TRBJ2-1; maybe TRBD2 (6 bases). CDR1 SGHTA and CDR2 FQGNSA come from the germline V gene. V dropped 6 bases and J dropped 6 bases, with 15 bases sitting between them. The CDR3 totals 14 residues. The CDR3 sequence: CASSMGLGLNEQFF. CDR3 sequence (DNA): TGTGCCAGCAGTATGGGACTGGGTCTCAATGAGCAGTTCTTC.

This chain connects TRBV29-1 to TRBJ2-1; possibly TRBD1 for D (5 bases). Germline V gives CDR1 SQVTM, CDR2 ANQGSEA. V was pared by 3 bases and J by 2 bases, with 11 bases between. The CDR3 is made up of 14 amino acids. The CDR3 spells CSVDSGRPYNEQFF. CDR3 sequence (DNA): TGCAGCGTTGATTCAGGGCGCCCCTACAATGAGCAGTTCTTC.

This clone was detected only a few times. The chain employs TRBV11-2 and TRBJ2-3; maybe TRBD2 (5 bases). CDR3 length: 15 amino acids. Germline CDR1 is SGHAT and CDR2 is FQNNGV. V lost 2 bases and J lost 4, with 13 bases in between. CDR3 nucleotide sequence: TGTGCCAGCAGCTTAATCTCGGGGTTGCCAGATACGCAGTATTTT. It specifies CASSLISGLPDTQYF.

This clone was counted between two and nine times. The chain has TRBV19 and TRBJ1-4; 7 bases are shared with TRBD1. CDR1 and CDR2 (germline): LNHDA, SQIVND (reference sequence). The CDR3 sequence is 10 residues long. The J segment lost 17 bases and the V segment lost 8 bases, leaving 8 bases of the junction unmatched. CDR3 sequence: CASDPQGVFF. In nucleotides, the CDR3 is TGTGCCAGTGACCCGCAGGGGGTATTTTTT.

The chain has TRBV28 and TRBJ1-3, with D possibly being TRBD1 (6 bases). The V gene's germline CDR1 is MDHEN and CDR2 SYDVKM. CDR3 length: 15 residues. The V end was cut by 1 base, the J end by 5 bases, with 12 bases between. Here the CDR3 DNA reads TGTGCCAGCAGTTTATTGGCAGGGGTTAGAAACACCATATATTTT. This gives the protein CASSLLAGVRNTIYF.

The chain combines TRBV29-1 with TRBJ2-5, with 11 bases lining up with TRBD2. The J call could be wrong; TRBJ2-7 is a better fit for the DNA end. Germline V gene lookup returns CDR1 SQVTM and CDR2 ANQGSEA. CDR3 length: 12 residues. The CDR3 nucleotides read TGCAGCGTTCGGCTAGCGGGAGGCGAGCAGTACTTC. This translates into CSVRLAGGEQYF.

The chain is built from TRBV6-5 and TRBJ1-5; a weak D match, TRBD1 (5 bases). V was trimmed by 2 bases and J by 7 bases, leaving 15 bases between them. In germline, CDR1 is MNHEY, CDR2 SVGAGI. CDR3 length: 15 residues. The CDR3 DNA reads as TGTGCCAGCAGTTACAATATTAGGGGAGGCCAGCCCCAGCATTTT. This sequence encodes CASSYNIRGGQPQHF.